The sequence of this TCR beta chain was determined in a study of cytomegalovirus exposure and HLA in healthy donors. It was with 60 Vbeta and 13 Jbeta primers that the PCR ran. Sequencing was performed with immunoSEQ multiplex PCR; in TCRdb, only in-frame clones are kept and a portion is missing. The table includes approximately 200,000 clones, 79% detected once. CDR1 and CDR2 from the germline V gene are SGHRS and YFSETQ. This CDR3 is 16 amino acids long. Trimming at V came to 2 bases and at J to 5 bases, leaving 10 bases not matched to a gene. Sequencing input: PBMCs. This chain links TRBV5-1 with TRBJ1-1; 9 bases line up with TRBD1. This receptor was identified in a girl aged 5 to 17 in good health and CMV-seropositive. The CDR3 DNA sequence: TGCGCCAGCAGCTTACGGACAGGGGAGGGCGGGACTGAAGCTTTCTTT. Encoded protein: CASSLRTGEGGTEAFF.